This TCR beta chain stems from a study of T cell responses to AZD1222 COVID-19 vaccine. As for this clone: Its antigen is unidentified.

Generated by immunoSEQ multiplex PCR, the TCRdb table keeps only in-frame clones and is missing some. This sample has tens of thousands of clones, with roughly nine tenths found just once. Germline-derived CDR1 and CDR2 are GTSNPN and SVGIG (reference sequence). The length of the CDR3 is 16 residues. Germline trimming cut 6 bases from V and 6 bases from J; bases unmatched to any gene: 16. Study-wide results and limits: After the peak T cell response, and only then, were repertoires sampled. At 160-218 and 743-854, vaccine-associated CD4 TCRs were dominant, and they spanned spike. Donors were largely white British and mainly female; clonal diversity was possibly underestimated.

V is TRBV30 and J is TRBJ2-1, with 8 positions matching TRBD2. The material was peripheral blood, obtained 28 days after the second AZD1222 dose. The receptor was isolated from an adult who received the AZD1222 COVID-19 vaccine. CDR3 sequence (DNA): TGTGCCTGCACCGGCGGGGGGCAAGCAATTCCCAATGAGCAGTTCTTC. It translates to CACTGGGQAIPNEQFF.